This TCR beta chain is drawn from a study of cytomegalovirus exposure and HLA in healthy donors. V lost 4 bases to trimming and J lost 9 bases, with 23 bases between them. Germline loops: CDR1 SGHDT, CDR2 YYEEEE. CDR3 size: 15 residues. 13 Jbeta primers and 60 Vbeta primers were used for the PCR. Clones were sequenced by immunoSEQ multiplex PCR, and TCRdb holds only the in-frame ones, with some missing. The data contain 150,000 to 200,000 clones, about nine tenths of them singletons. Material for sequencing was PBMCs. The chain employs TRBV5-6 and TRBJ2-7; tentatively, D is TRBD2 (5 bases). The TCR sequence derives from a boy younger than 10 in good health and CMV-seronegative. The CDR3 here is CASSPSFSPTSGQYF. The CDR3 DNA is TGTGCCAGCAGCCCCAGTTTCTCTCCTACGAGCGGGCAGTACTTC.